The next 4 T cell receptor beta chains were all read from a single sample in a study of T cells in Graves' hyperthyroidism and ophthalmopathy. TCR beta CDR3 region amplification was performed from RNA transcripts. HTBI primers drove first-round RT-PCR of the TCR CDR3. Using its own MiXCR run on the multiplex PCR reads, TCRdb lists one record per CDR3 protein. The sample has roughly 380,000 distinct CDR3 sequences, 19% seen once; the top ten hold about 4%. Sequencing was carried out using blood. The receptors were gathered from a woman aged 18-35 years with Graves' hyperthyroidism.

The chain couples TRBV6-1 to TRBJ1-2; possible D gene TRBD1, 5 bases. The CDR3 has 16 amino acids. The germline V gene has CDR1 MNHNS and CDR2 SASEGT. V shed 8 bases and J shed 8 bases, with 27 bases lying between them. CDR3 DNA: TGTGCCAGCGGCACACTGGGACTCTCCCTAACTAGGGGCTACACCTTC. Its protein is CASGTLGLSLTRGYTF.

This clonotype was counted ten times or more. CDR3 coding DNA: TGCGCCAGCAGCCCGGGGGACAGGGAGGACACTGAAGCTTTCTTT. Translating gives CASSPGDREDTEAFF. V gene TRBV4-1 combines with J gene TRBJ1-1; TRBD1 matches 9 bases. The junction had 6 bases not matched to a gene; V was cut back by 4 bases and J by 3 bases. The CDR3 extends over 15 amino acids. Germline CDR1 is MGHRA and CDR2 is YSYEKL.

This clonotype was seen ten or more times. The gene calls are TRBV24-1 and TRBJ1-5; weak D call: TRBD1 (5 bases). Germline V CDR1 and CDR2: KGHDR, SFDVKD. Trimming removed 5 bases from V and 1 base from J, with 11 bases in between. The CDR3 is 15 residues long. The CDR3 bases are TGTGCCACCAGTGCTGGGGCGGGAAGCAATCAGCCCCAGCATTTT. Its protein product is CATSAGAGSNQPQHF.

There are many counts of this clonotype. The rearrangement uses TRBV6-1 and TRBJ1-5; no definite D call. The length of the CDR3 is 11 residues. Germline loops: CDR1 MNHNS, CDR2 SASEGT. V lost 2 bases to trimming and J lost 7 bases, with 3 bases between them. The CDR3 region is CASSENQPQHF. The DNA of the CDR3 is TGTGCCAGCAGTGAAAACCAGCCCCAGCATTTT.